This entry describes one TCR beta chain. The method was immunoSEQ multiplex PCR; TCRdb's version includes in-frame clones alone and lacks a portion of them. The sample includes tens of thousands of clones, roughly 90% of them seen just once. V lost 0 bases to trimming and J lost 7 bases; unmatched junction nucleotides: 9. Germline V gene lookup returns CDR1 SGHRS and CDR2 YFSETQ. The CDR3 covers 15 residues. This sample is drawn from a study of T cell changes during pregnancy in multiple sclerosis. The V and J genes are TRBV5-1 and TRBJ2-7; 8 nucleotides line up with TRBD1. The receptor's source is a female donor in good health, enrolled as a control in a pregnancy study. Sequencing was performed on peripheral blood, taken after pregnancy. This CDR3 reads CASSLAVQGVSEQYF. The DNA of the CDR3 is TGCGCCAGCAGCTTGGCAGTACAGGGGGTCAGTGAGCAGTACTTC. The whole variable domain, filled in from reference TRBV5-1 and TRBJ2-7, reads KAGVTQTPRYLIKTRGQQVTLSCSPISGHRSVSWYQQTPGQGLQFLFEYFSETQRNKGNFPGRFSGRQFSNSRSEMNVSTLELGDSALYLCASSLAVQGVSEQYFGPGTRLTVT.